What follows are 14 T cell receptor beta chains derived from one specimen sequenced in a study of shared clonotypes between healthy human individuals. The method was immunoSEQ multiplex PCR; TCRdb's version includes in-frame clones alone and lacks a portion of them. The sample has 1,500,000 or so clones; around 98.5% are singletons. Sequencing was performed on naive CD4+ T cells sorted from blood. Subset indicated: CD45RA+ positively selected. All receptors come from a man aged 30 to 39 in good health.

The chain joins TRBV7-3 to TRBJ1-4; no clear D gene. The CDR3 runs 13 residues. Between the trimmed V and J ends, which lost 2 bases and 7 bases, there was a span of 8 bases. Germline CDR1 is SGHTA and CDR2 is FQGTGA. The CDR3, as DNA: TGTGCCAGCAGCTTAGGCGCGGGTGAAAAACTGTTTTTT. It yields the protein CASSLGAGEKLFF. Full variable domain (remainder filled in from reference TRBV7-3 and TRBJ1-4): GAGVSQTPSNKVTEKGKYVELRCDPISGHTALYWYRQSLGQGPEFLIYFQGTGAADDSGLPNDRFFAVRPEGSVSTLKIQRTERGDSAVYLCASSLGAGEKLFFGSGTQLSVL.

This chain's CDR3 is CASSENPVGAFYGYTF. In DNA form, the CDR3 reads TGTGCCAGCAGTGAGAATCCAGTAGGAGCTTTCTATGGCTACACCTTC. V and J are TRBV25-1 and TRBJ1-2; D not certain. Germline V gene lookup returns CDR1 MGHDK and CDR2 SYGVNS. This CDR3 contains 16 residues. The V and J ends lost 3 bases and 4 bases respectively, with 18 bases between them.

Concerning this clone itself: This CDR3 is also generated by other DNA sequences in the sample. V is TRBV11-2 and J is TRBJ2-1; unclear D gene. The V end was cut by 1 base, the J end by 0 bases, with 4 bases between. This CDR3 spans 14 amino acids. Germline V gene sequence: CDR1 SGHAT, CDR2 FQNNGV. The CDR3: CASSLGSSYNEQFF. CDR3 nucleotides: TGTGCCAGCAGCTTAGGGAGCTCCTACAATGAGCAGTTCTTC.

The chain couples TRBV11-2 to TRBJ2-7, with 10 bases matching TRBD1. There are 15 residues in the CDR3. V lost 5 bases, J lost 3 bases, and 7 bases stayed unmatched. CDR1 and CDR2 (germline): SGHAT, FQNNGV. The CDR3 region has the DNA TGTGCCAGCAGCCCCAGGGACAGGGGAGGCTACGAGCAGTACTTC. This gives the protein CASSPRDRGGYEQYF.

The chain has TRBV7-9 and TRBJ2-7, with D perhaps matching TRBD1 (6 bases). Germline-derived CDR1 and CDR2 are SEHNR and FQNEAQ (reference sequence). The V gene lost 5 bases and the J gene lost 0 bases, with 11 bases spanning the gap. The CDR3 has 14 amino acids. CDR3 sequence (DNA): TGTGCCAGCAGCCGCCACAGGGACTCCTACGAGCAGTACTTC. It translates to CASSRHRDSYEQYF. The variable domain in full, completed from reference TRBV7-9 and TRBJ2-7, reads DTGVSQNPRHKITKRGQNVTFRCDPISEHNRLYWYRQTLGQGPEFLTYFQNEAQLEKSRLLSDRFSAERPKGSFSTLEIQRTEQGDSAMYLCASSRHRDSYEQYFGPGTRLTVT.

In the case of this clone: Different DNA sequences within this sample yield the same CDR3. The genes are TRBV19 and TRBJ2-7, with unresolved D. V was trimmed by 1 base and J by 5 bases, leaving 3 bases between them. CDR1 is LNHDA and CDR2 is SQIVND in the germline V gene (reference sequence). This CDR3 is 11 amino acids long. CDR3 residues: CASSIADEQYF. CDR3 in DNA: TGTGCCAGTAGTATAGCCGACGAGCAGTACTTC. The full variable domain, its missing parts supplied by reference TRBV19 and TRBJ2-7, is DGGITQSPKYLFRKEGQNVTLSCEQNLNHDAMYWYRQDPGQGLRLIYYSQIVNDFQKGDIAEGYSVSREKKESFPLTVTSAQKNPTAFYLCASSIADEQYFGPGTRLTVT.

The V and J genes are TRBV28 and TRBJ2-1; TRBD2 is a possible D gene (7 bases). Per the germline V gene, CDR1 is MDHEN and CDR2 is SYDVKM. V was trimmed by 5 bases and J by 4 bases, leaving 15 bases between them. CDR3 length: 15 residues. CDR3 DNA: TGTGCCAGCAGTCGAGGGGGAGGGCCTTACAATGAGCAGTTCTTC. Amino acid sequence: CASSRGGGPYNEQFF. Supplemented by reference TRBV28 and TRBJ2-1, the full variable domain reads DVKVTQSSRYLVKRTGEKVFLECVQDMDHENMFWYRQDPGLGLRLIYFSYDVKMKEKGDIPEGYSVSREKKERFSLILESASTNQTSMYLCASSRGGGPYNEQFFGPGTRLTVL.

The chain employs TRBV12-5 and TRBJ1-1; a weak D match, TRBD1 (5 bases). Germline V CDR1 and CDR2: LGHNT, FRNRAP. CDR3 length equals 14 residues. V lost 2 bases and J lost 4, with 11 bases in between. This CDR3 reads CASGLSGPTTEAFF. As DNA, the CDR3 is TGTGCTAGTGGTTTGTCGGGACCTACCACTGAAGCTTTCTTT.

The CDR3 protein is CASSPREPGQSSYNEQFF. The DNA for the CDR3 is TGTGCCAGCTCACCACGGGAACCGGGACAGAGCTCCTACAATGAGCAGTTCTTC. The chain has TRBV18 and TRBJ2-1, with 7 bases identical to TRBD1. The germline CDR1 and CDR2 sequences are KGHSH and LQKENI. This CDR3 region has 18 residues. After removal of 1 base from V and 0 bases from J, the junction contained 9 bases not matched to a gene.

This clone came up once. This sequence joins TRBV28 and TRBJ2-5; D is possibly TRBD2 (6 bases). The germline gives CDR1 MDHEN, CDR2 SYDVKM. V dropped 4 bases and J dropped 4 bases, with 19 bases sitting between them. The CDR3 extends over 16 amino acids. This CDR3 reads CASSSPAGSSLETQYF. CDR3 DNA: TGTGCCAGCAGTTCCCCCGCCGGGAGTAGCCTAGAGACCCAGTACTTC.

The chain links TRBV7-2 to TRBJ2-7, with D uncertain. V was shortened by 0 bases and J by 7 bases, with 22 bases between the two germline ends. The CDR3 extends over 17 amino acids. CDR1 SGHTA and CDR2 FQGNSA come from the germline V gene. The CDR3 coding sequence is TGTGCCAGCAGCTTAGCGGCTAAGAGGTTCAAGTTTCTGGAGCAGTACTTC. Translating gives CASSLAAKRFKFLEQYF.

V gene TRBV28 combines with J gene TRBJ2-3, with a weak D call TRBD1 (6 bases). The V end lost 6 bases, the J end lost 9 bases, and 10 bases lay between the germline ends. This CDR3 spans 11 amino acids. From germline, CDR1 is MDHEN and CDR2 SYDVKM. CDR3 nucleotide sequence: TGTGCCAGCAGCGATAGGGGGACGCAGTATTTT. Translation gives CASSDRGTQYF.

J is TRBJ2-4 and V is TRBV23-1; TRBD1 matches 7 bases. TRBV23-1 falls under the ORF class, with uncertain function. V lost 1 base, J lost 0 bases, and 15 bases stayed unmatched. CDR3 length: 20 amino acids. DNA for the CDR3: TGCGCCAGCAGTCAATTCCCGACCGGGACAGCGTATCTAGCCAAAAACATTCAGTACTTC. Its protein product is CASSQFPTGTAYLAKNIQYF.

The chain joins TRBV5-1 to TRBJ2-7; the D gene is possibly TRBD2 (5 bases). Germline V CDR1 and CDR2: SGHRS, YFSETQ. CDR3 length equals 15 residues. The V end lost 4 bases, the J end lost 5 bases, and 19 bases lay between the germline ends. CDR3 region: CASSLTRGESNEQYF. The CDR3, as DNA: TGCGCCAGCAGCCTGACCCGTGGGGAGAGCAACGAGCAGTACTTC.